The rows below give T cell receptor beta chains drawn from one sample of a study of early T cells in non-severe SARS-CoV-2 infection. TCRdb called the 5' RACE reads again in MiXCR, with one record for every CDR3 protein. The data show some 87,000 distinct CDR3 sequences, with 12% seen just once and over 2.5% held by the top ten. Sequencing was carried out using whole blood. The receptors originated from an adult who was a healthcare worker with PCR-confirmed SARS-CoV-2 infection or an uninfected control (not recorded which). Each CDR3 is given with its conserved first and last residue. A D gene is named only where the DNA matches it firmly. Clone size is stated in some rows and not others, as once, few, many or a class when expanded.

abundance: .
d_gene: .
len: 14
j_gene: TRBJ2-7
v_gene: TRBV6-5
CDR3nt: TGTGCCAGCCGAATGCAGGGAGCGATCTACGAGCAGTACTTC
CDR3aa: CASRMQGAIYEQYF

abundance: many
d_gene: .
len: 12
j_gene: TRBJ1-5
v_gene: TRBV20-1
CDR3nt: TGCAGTGCTAGATACGCGAATCAGCCCCAGCATTTT
CDR3aa: CSARYANQPQHF

abundance: many
d_gene: .
len: 13
j_gene: TRBJ2-5
v_gene: TRBV6-5
CDR3nt: TGTGCCAGCAGTCCTAAGGGACGAGAGACCCAGTACTTC
CDR3aa: CASSPKGRETQYF

abundance: many
d_gene: .
len: 10
j_gene: TRBJ1-2
v_gene: TRBV29-1
CDR3nt: TGCAGCGTTTTAACAGGAATCTACACCTTC
CDR3aa: CSVLTGIYTF

abundance: few
d_gene: TRBD2
len: 16
j_gene: TRBJ2-1
v_gene: TRBV4-1
CDR3nt: TGCGCCAGCAGCCAAGGCGCTGGGACTAGCGATAATGAGCAGTTCTTC
CDR3aa: CASSQGAGTSDNEQFF

abundance: many
d_gene: .
len: 13
j_gene: TRBJ2-1
v_gene: TRBV6-2/TRBV6-3
CDR3nt: TGTGCCAGCAGTAAAATGGCGGGTAATGAGCAGTTCTTC
CDR3aa: CASSKMAGNEQFF

abundance: many
d_gene: TRBD2
len: 15
j_gene: TRBJ2-1
v_gene: TRBV5-5
CDR3nt: TGTGCCAGCAGCCTACTAGCGGGTCACTACAATGAGCAGTTCTTC
CDR3aa: CASSLLAGHYNEQFF

abundance: .
d_gene: .
len: 15
j_gene: TRBJ2-1
v_gene: TRBV9
CDR3nt: TGTGCCAGCAGCGTAGGGGGATCCCATACGAATGAGCAGTTCTTC
CDR3aa: CASSVGGSHTNEQFF

abundance: many
d_gene: TRBD2
len: 19
j_gene: TRBJ2-7
v_gene: TRBV28
CDR3nt: TGTGCCAGCAGTTCGGTACGCGCCCTCCCGGGACTAACCCTCAAGGAGCAGTACTTC
CDR3aa: CASSSVRALPGLTLKEQYF

abundance: .
d_gene: TRBD1
len: 17
j_gene: TRBJ2-7
v_gene: TRBV5-1
CDR3nt: TGCGCCAGCAGCTTGGCCAAGACAGGGGTCCTCTCCTACGAGCAGTACTTC
CDR3aa: CASSLAKTGVLSYEQYF

abundance: .
d_gene: TRBD1
len: 14
j_gene: TRBJ2-7
v_gene: TRBV30
CDR3nt: TGTGCCTGGTCCCCGGGACAGGGCTTCTACGAGCAGTACTTC
CDR3aa: CAWSPGQGFYEQYF

abundance: many
d_gene: .
len: 14
j_gene: TRBJ1-1
v_gene: TRBV28
CDR3nt: TGTGCCAGCACCTTTTCCTTACGGGACACTGAAGCTTTCTTT
CDR3aa: CASTFSLRDTEAFF

abundance: .
d_gene: .
len: 16
j_gene: TRBJ2-1
v_gene: TRBV14
CDR3nt: TGTGCCAGCAGCCAAGAGGTAACTAGATCCCACAATGAGCAGTTCTTC
CDR3aa: CASSQEVTRSHNEQFF

abundance: .
d_gene: .
len: 14
j_gene: TRBJ2-7
v_gene: TRBV29-1
CDR3nt: TGCAGCGTTGAAACCCAGGGGACCTACTACGAGCAGTACTTC
CDR3aa: CSVETQGTYYEQYF